Reported below is one TCR beta chain. In its sample, this clonotype was seen many times. The antigen it recognizes is unknown. The record has no base qualities; no much larger clone is one base away. Profiling of TCR beta VDJ combinations and CDR3 sequences used genomic DNA as the template. An Illumina HiSeq 2000 was used for TCR repertoire sequencing. The published analysis was carried out like this. Repertoires were assessed using TRBV/TRBJ rearrangement plots, CDR3 size and DJ length profiles, and Simpson's diversity index. The most abundant DNA sequence in the deep sequencing data was defined as the immunodominant clone. CDR3 amino acid sequences were checked for sharing across subjects and were also compared against the VDJdb database and published repertoires. TCRdb reanalyzed the raw reads on its own, using fastp at Q25 for trimming and MiXCR for clone calling, and kept in-frame beta chains. Here each entry gathers all rows of one CDR3 protein and keeps the most common genes and DNA. None of the V and J calls come from the authors' own analysis; TCRdb made them. This sample gives about 270,000 distinct CDR3 sequences in total; roughly 50% of them show up just once. The ten biggest clones cover around 8% of the sample.

The sample belongs to a study of CD8+CD57+ T cells in acquired aplastic anemia (dated by TCRdb to the late 2010s). About the study as a whole: Extracted DNA from sorted CD4+ and CD8+ cells averaged around 3.3 ug, ranging from about 0.17 to 27.4 ug. Findings and caveats that apply to the study as a whole: About 30 CD8+ CDR3 sequences were found to be shared between patients and controls, but these sequences appeared to be highly expressed in patients and within the immunodominant clones of the patients. No significant difference in CD8+ Simpson's diversity was found between patients and healthy controls (P=0.060).

Including cysteine and phenylalanine, the CDR3 has 15 amino acids. Only the CDR3 DNA is retained, 45 bases long and in frame from the first base. Germline trimming amounts to 8 bases on V and 7 bases on J, with 11 as the count of junction bases outside the gene matches. For CDR1 and CDR2, the germline V gene lists SNHLY and FYNNEI. TCR repertoires of sorted CD4+ and CD8+ blood T cells from severe aplastic anemia patients and healthy subjects were deep-sequenced in the study. Ficoll-Paque density gradient centrifugation was used to isolate peripheral blood mononuclear cells. Before DNA was extracted, CD4+ and CD8+ T cells were sorted using either FACS or magnetic beads.

The sequenced sample was sorted CD4+, CD8+, or CD8+CD57+ T cells (not recorded which) from PBMCs. This sequence was found in a human donor with severe aplastic anemia or a healthy control (not recorded which). The chain joins TRBV2 to TRBJ1-5, with 10 junctional bases fitting TRBD1. The CDR3 loop reads CASGSPGQGSQPQHF. The nucleotide sequence is given as TGTGCCAGCGGGAGTCCGGGACAGGGGTCCCAGCCCCAGCATTTT.